Shown below are 23 T cell receptor beta chains from a single sample sequenced in a study of blood T cell repertoires in COVID-19. Some clones are missing from TCRdb's copy, which holds only in-frame ones; the method was immunoSEQ multiplex PCR. The sample holds a few hundred thousand clones; over 80% are singletons and the top ten take over 1%. What was sequenced was peripheral blood. These receptors all stem from a woman aged 25 to 45 with COVID-19, enrolled during active disease.

V is TRBV12-3 or TRBV12-4 and J is TRBJ1-1; 9 bases map to TRBD1. The trim removed 4 bases at V and 4 bases at J, leaving 1 base unmatched. This CDR3 has 13 amino acids. CDR3 nucleotide sequence: TGTGCCAGCAGTTCGGGACAGGGCACTGAAGCTTTCTTT. Translation: CASSSGQGTEAFF.

This sequence joins TRBV6-5 and TRBJ2-2, with TRBD2 matching over 14 bases. The CDR3 spans 16 residues. Germline V gene data show CDR1 as MNHEY and CDR2 as SVGAGI. The V segment lost 3 bases and the J segment 5 bases; nucleotides outside the gene matches: 2. The CDR3 sequence is CASSYRTSGRTGELFF. In DNA, the CDR3 is TGTGCCAGCAGTTATCGGACTAGCGGGAGGACCGGGGAGCTGTTTTTT.

This chain connects TRBV6-4 to TRBJ2-1, with a weak D call TRBD2 (6 bases). Germline CDR1 and CDR2: MRHNA and SNTAGT. V dropped 2 bases and J dropped 4 bases, with 12 bases sitting between them. The CDR3 has 15 residues. The CDR3 here is CASSDVGGEYNEQFF. Here the CDR3 DNA reads TGTGCCAGCAGTGACGTGGGGGGAGAGTACAATGAGCAGTTCTTC.

The CDR3: CASSFGQESTEAFF. CDR3 DNA sequence: TGTGCCAGCAGCTTCGGTCAGGAAAGCACTGAAGCTTTCTTT. This chain connects TRBV7-2 to TRBJ1-1; D gene unclear. The CDR3 loop spans 14 amino acids. CDR1 SGHTA and CDR2 FQGNSA come from the germline V gene. The germline V and J ends were trimmed by 3 bases and 4 bases, with 12 bases remaining between them.

As concerns this clone: A much larger clone lies a single base off, so this may be a read error. J is TRBJ2-2 and V is TRBV19; 8 bases are shared with TRBD2. This CDR3 is 17 amino acids long. The germline V gene has CDR1 LNHDA and CDR2 SQIVND (reference sequence). V lost 3 bases to trimming and J lost 3 bases; unmatched junction nucleotides: 9. CDR3 in amino acids: CASSILIGGVDTGELFF. The DNA of the CDR3 is TGTGCCAGTAGTATTTTAATCGGGGGGGTAGACACCGGGGAGCTGTTTTTT.

The V gene is TRBV19, the J gene TRBJ2-4; TRBD2 matches at 12 bases. The CDR3 is 18 residues long. The germline V gene encodes CDR1 LNHDA and CDR2 SQIVND (reference sequence). The J segment lost 0 bases and the V segment lost 6 bases, leaving 9 bases of the junction unmatched. The CDR3 reads CASSIRLGLAGAKNIQYF. DNA for the CDR3: TGTGCCAGTAGCATAAGGCTGGGACTAGCGGGAGCCAAAAACATTCAGTACTTC.

The chain uses TRBV29-1 and TRBJ1-3, with unresolved D. The CDR3 has 11 residues. Germline CDR1 is SQVTM and CDR2 is ANQGSEA. With 7 bases removed from V and 1 base from J, the gap between germline ends came to 5 bases. The CDR3 region is CSGTSGNTIYF. CDR3 in DNA: TGCAGCGGGACTTCTGGAAACACCATATATTTT. The whole variable domain, remainder taken from reference TRBV29-1 and TRBJ1-3, is SAVISQKPSRDICQRGTSLTIQCQVDSQVTMMFWYRQQPGQSLTLIATANQGSEATYESGFVIDKFPISRPNLTFSTLTVSNMSPEDSSIYLCSGTSGNTIYFGEGSWLTVV.

This chain uses TRBV3-1 (or the pseudogene TRBV3-2) with TRBJ2-1; D is undetermined. Deletions cut 4 bases from V and 9 bases from J, with 13 bases between. This CDR3 region has 13 residues. The germline gives CDR1 LGHDT, CDR2 YNNKEL (reference sequence). CDR3 residues: CASSPISIGEQFF. CDR3 coding DNA: TGTGCCAGCAGCCCAATATCCATCGGTGAGCAGTTCTTC.

J is TRBJ2-1 and V is TRBV5-1; the match to TRBD1 covers 8 bases. V trimming: 5 bases; J trimming: 4 bases; junction bases outside the gene matches: 8. This CDR3 comprises 15 residues. Germline V gene data show CDR1 as SGHRS and CDR2 as YFSETQ. CDR3 nucleotide sequence: TGCGCCAGCAGTCTTGACAGGGGAACTTACAATGAGCAGTTCTTC. Translating it yields CASSLDRGTYNEQFF.

This clone appeared a single time. This chain uses TRBV7-9 with TRBJ2-3; no firm D call. Germline CDR1 reads SEHNR; CDR2 reads FQNEAQ (reference sequence). Trimming took off 5 bases at V and 4 bases at J, with 7 bases between the two ends. The CDR3 length is 12 residues. The CDR3, as DNA: TGTGCCAGCAGCCCCCCAGCAGATACGCAGTATTTT. Amino acid sequence: CASSPPADTQYF.

The J gene is TRBJ1-6, the V gene TRBV7-9; the D is unclear. V was trimmed by 4 bases and J by 10 bases, leaving 14 bases between them. The CDR3 covers 14 residues. Per germline, CDR1 SEHNR and CDR2 FQNEAQ (reference sequence). The chain's CDR3 is CASSSRGGLSPLHF. The CDR3, as DNA: TGTGCCAGCAGCTCTCGCGGTGGGTTATCACCCCTCCACTTT.

The V call is TRBV18, the J call TRBJ2-6, with D possibly TRBD2 on 5 matching bases. The CDR3 has 16 amino acids. Per the germline V gene, CDR1 is KGHSH and CDR2 is LQKENI. Between the trimmed V and J ends, which lost 6 bases and 1 base, there was a span of 13 bases. The CDR3 coding sequence is TGTGCCAGCTCCCCAATCGGGGTATCTGGGGCCAACGTCCTGACTTTC. Translation gives CASSPIGVSGANVLTF.

The chain is built from TRBV7-3 and TRBJ1-1, with 7 bases that match TRBD1. Germline CDR1 is SGHTA and CDR2 is FQGTGA. V lost 4 bases, J lost 9 bases, and 5 bases stayed unmatched. This CDR3 spans 12 amino acids. CDR3 in amino acids: CASSYGTEKAFF. CDR3 bases: TGTGCCAGCAGCTATGGGACAGAGAAAGCTTTCTTT.

The chain joins TRBV6-5 to TRBJ2-2; maybe TRBD1 (6 bases). This CDR3 has 14 residues. Germline V gene sequence: CDR1 MNHEY, CDR2 SVGAGI. Trimming took off 6 bases at V and 4 bases at J, with 12 bases between the two ends. CDR3 DNA sequence: TGTGCCAGCAGACTTCTACAGGGCACCGGGGAGCTGTTTTTT. Residues: CASRLLQGTGELFF.

This clone showed up just a few times. The chain combines TRBV30 with TRBJ2-7; 12 bases fit TRBD2. The CDR3 is 17 amino acids. V lost 5 bases to trimming and J lost 4 bases; unmatched junction nucleotides: 15. Per the germline V gene, CDR1 is GTSNPN and CDR2 is SVGIG (reference sequence). The CDR3 DNA is TGTGCCTGGGGACGGGGGTGGACTAGCGGGACTCGATACGAGCAGTACTTC. This codes for CAWGRGWTSGTRYEQYF.

The chain combines TRBV5-1 with TRBJ2-7, with 8 bases lining up with TRBD2. From germline, CDR1 is SGHRS and CDR2 YFSETQ. V dropped 2 bases and J dropped 3; count of bases not matched to a gene: 4. The length of the CDR3 is 14 residues. CDR3 sequence: CASSLAGDSYEQYF. CDR3 DNA sequence: TGCGCCAGCAGCTTAGCGGGAGATAGCTACGAGCAGTACTTC.

This clone was picked up one time. The J gene is TRBJ2-1, the V gene TRBV7-9, with unresolved D. The V gene lost 5 bases and the J gene lost 8 bases, with 10 bases spanning the gap. Germline V gene lookup returns CDR1 SEHNR and CDR2 FQNEAQ (reference sequence). The CDR3 length is 12 residues. DNA for the CDR3: TGTGCCAGCAGCCAAAACAGAGATGAGCAGTTCTTC. Translation: CASSQNRDEQFF.

This clone was detected a few times. The chain recombines TRBV7-9 with TRBJ2-1; a possible D gene is TRBD2 (6 bases). The CDR3 is made up of 16 amino acids. The V end was cut by 7 bases, the J end by 3 bases, with 19 bases between. CDR1 and CDR2 (germline): SEHNR, FQNEAQ (reference sequence). The CDR3 DNA is TGTGCCAGCACTCCCCCGGGGGACCCGATCTACAATGAGCAGTTCTTC. It translates to CASTPPGDPIYNEQFF.

This clone occurred a few times. V gene TRBV21-1 combines with J gene TRBJ1-4. TRBV21-1 is deemed a pseudogene. This CDR3 is built from 14 residues. The CDR3 sequence: CASSKTWTGKKLFF. The DNA for the CDR3 is TGTGCCAGCAGCAAGACGTGGACCGGGAAAAAACTGTTTTTT.

The J gene is TRBJ2-3, the V gene TRBV10-3; the match to TRBD2 covers 10 bases. Unmatched junction bases numbered 4, after V lost 7 bases and J lost 3 bases. From germline, CDR1 is ENHRY and CDR2 SYGVKD. This CDR3 is 14 amino acids long. The CDR3 nucleotides read TGTGCCATCAAAGCGGGGGGGAGGACAGATACGCAGTATTTT. Amino acid sequence: CAIKAGGRTDTQYF.

The genes are TRBV6-2 or TRBV6-3 and TRBJ2-7; possible D gene TRBD2, 6 bases. The CDR3 sequence is 13 residues long. Germline CDR1 reads MNHEY; CDR2 reads SVGEGT. V dropped 4 bases and J dropped 3 bases, with 10 bases sitting between them. CDR3 residues: CASSSLGGYEQYF. In DNA form, the CDR3 reads TGTGCCAGCAGTTCTCTCGGGGGCTACGAGCAGTACTTC.

CDR3 bases: TGTGCCAGCAGGTCCCTGGGACAGGGTACCGGGGAGCTGTTTTTT. Translated: CASRSLGQGTGELFF. V and J are TRBV6-5 and TRBJ2-2; 9 nucleotides line up with TRBD1. The CDR3 is 15 residues long. V gave up 6 bases and J gave up 5 bases; unmatched junction bases: 7. Looked up from germline, CDR1 is MNHEY and CDR2 is SVGAGI.

This clone was picked up a small number of times. V gene TRBV4-3 combines with J gene TRBJ1-1; no firm D call. The CDR3 sequence is 13 residues long. V was trimmed by 0 bases and J by 7 bases, leaving 9 bases between them. CDR1 LGHNA and CDR2 YSLEER come from the germline V gene. CDR3 region: CASSQDRRDEAFF. Written as DNA, the CDR3 is TGCGCCAGCAGCCAAGATCGGAGGGATGAAGCTTTCTTT.